The 21 T cell receptor beta chains listed next were all sequenced from one sample in a study of blood T cell repertoires in COVID-19. Sequencing used immunoSEQ multiplex PCR; TCRdb keeps in-frame clones, though not all of them. Among 200,000 to 250,000 clones, 60% to 85% were seen once, and the ten largest hold roughly 6.7%. The sample was peripheral blood. The source is a woman aged 70-85 years with acute or convalescent COVID-19.

The V gene is TRBV9, the J gene TRBJ1-4, with D possibly being TRBD1 (6 bases). The CDR3 consists of 15 residues. Trimming removed 0 bases at V and 8 bases at J, with 14 bases between. Germline CDR1 and CDR2: SGDLS and YYNGEE. CDR3 amino acids: CASSVERGAGEKLFF. CDR3 DNA sequence: TGTGCCAGCAGCGTAGAGCGGGGGGCAGGAGAAAAACTGTTTTTT. The full variable domain, completed using reference TRBV9 and TRBJ1-4, is DSGVTQTPKHLITATGQRVTLRCSPRSGDLSVYWYQQSLDQGLQFLIQYYNGEERAKGNILERFSAQQFPDLHSELNLSSLELGDSALYFCASSVERGAGEKLFFGSGTQLSVL.

The CDR3 bases are TGTGCCAGCAGCTTAAATACTGTCACCGGGGAGCTGTTTTTT. Its translation is CASSLNTVTGELFF. The chain couples TRBV7-9 to TRBJ2-2; D is undetermined. CDR1 is SEHNR and CDR2 is FQNEAQ in the germline V gene (reference sequence). This CDR3 is 14 amino acids long. Trimming removed 2 bases at V and 4 bases at J, with 8 bases between.

The V gene is TRBV4-1, the J gene TRBJ1-2, with TRBD1 matching over 7 bases. The CDR3 spans 15 residues. Trimming removed 0 bases from V and 0 bases from J; junction bases left unmatched: 1. The germline gives CDR1 MGHRA, CDR2 YSYEKL. CDR3 sequence reads: CASSQDTGANYGYTF. Here the CDR3 DNA reads TGCGCCAGCAGCCAAGATACAGGGGCTAACTATGGCTACACCTTC.

This clone has only one observation. V and J are TRBV5-6 and TRBJ1-1; D is undetermined. The CDR3 spans 14 residues. V was pared by 4 bases and J by 8 bases, with 18 bases between. Germline CDR1 is SGHDT and CDR2 is YYEEEE. In nucleotides, the CDR3 is TGTGCCAGCAGCCTTGGCGACACCCTCCAGGAAGCTTTCTTT. It codes for CASSLGDTLQEAFF.

The chain employs TRBV7-3 and TRBJ2-6; D remains unclear. This CDR3 region has 15 residues. The germline V and J ends were trimmed by 5 bases and 0 bases, with 8 bases remaining between them. CDR1 is SGHTA and CDR2 is FQGTGA in the germline V gene. The DNA of the CDR3 is TGTGCCAGCAGCCTAGACTTCTCTGGGGCCAACGTCCTGACTTTC. Its translation: CASSLDFSGANVLTF.

V and J are TRBV18 and TRBJ2-7; 9 bases align to TRBD1. Germline lookup yields CDR1 KGHSH and CDR2 LQKENI. The CDR3 totals 16 residues. V was clipped by 3 bases and J by 3 bases; unmatched bases: 9. CDR3 loop: CASSPPGQGSLYEQYF. CDR3 DNA sequence: TGTGCCAGCTCACCCCCGGGACAGGGATCTCTCTACGAGCAGTACTTC.

V gene TRBV24-1 combines with J gene TRBJ1-2; 9 bases are shared with TRBD1. Germline CDR1 and CDR2: KGHDR and SFDVKD. This CDR3 has 13 amino acids. Trimming cost V 3 bases and J 7 bases; bases outside gene matches: 2. Here the CDR3 reads CATSDQDRGGYTF. The CDR3 bases are TGTGCCACCAGTGATCAGGACAGGGGTGGCTACACCTTC.

The DNA of the CDR3 is TGTGCCAGTAGTCCAACAGGGTCCTATGGCTACACCTTC. Protein sequence: CASSPTGSYGYTF. The chain recombines TRBV19 with TRBJ1-2, with D possibly TRBD1 on 6 matching bases. The germline V and J ends were trimmed by 5 bases and 4 bases, with 11 bases remaining between them. Germline CDR1 LNHDA, CDR2 SQIVND (reference sequence). This CDR3 spans 13 amino acids.

In nucleotides, the CDR3 is TGCGCCAGCAGCCAAGGAGGACAGGGGGAGGCGAGTTCACCCCTCCACTTT. It encodes CASSQGGQGEASSPLHF. This chain links TRBV4-1 with TRBJ1-6; 10 positions match TRBD1. V lost 1 base, J lost 9 bases, and 9 bases stayed unmatched. The CDR3 is 17 amino acids. Germline V gives CDR1 MGHRA, CDR2 YSYEKL.

The rearrangement uses TRBV30 and TRBJ2-1, with 9 bases fitting TRBD2. This CDR3 spans 14 amino acids. Germline CDR1 GTSNPN, CDR2 SVGIG (reference sequence). The V and J ends lost 1 base and 7 bases, in that order; junction bases with no gene match: 5. The CDR3: CAWSALAGSNEQFF. The CDR3 bases are TGTGCCTGGAGTGCCCTAGCGGGGTCAAATGAGCAGTTCTTC.

The CDR3 DNA follows: TGCGCCAGCAGCTTGGGGCCGGAGAGCTACGAGCAGTACTTC. It codes for CASSLGPESYEQYF. V gene TRBV5-1 combines with J gene TRBJ2-7; D gene uncertain. The ends were cut back, 0 bases at V and 3 bases at J, with 10 bases in the middle. This CDR3 has 14 amino acids. Per the germline V gene, CDR1 is SGHRS and CDR2 is YFSETQ.

The rearrangement uses TRBV5-1 and TRBJ1-4; no firm D call. Trimming pared 2 bases from V and 8 bases from J, leaving 16 bases between. This CDR3 contains 15 residues. The germline V gene encodes CDR1 SGHRS and CDR2 YFSETQ. This CDR3 reads CASSFNRGGGEKLFF. The CDR3, as DNA: TGCGCCAGCAGCTTCAACAGAGGAGGTGGGGAAAAACTGTTTTTT.

This rearrangement joins TRBV6-2 or TRBV6-3 to TRBJ2-3; TRBD2 might be the D (5 bases). Germline V gene data show CDR1 as MNHEY and CDR2 as SVGEGT. The CDR3 runs 16 residues. V shed 4 bases and J shed 2 bases, with 16 bases lying between them. The CDR3 loop is CASSSYQDWVTDTQYF. The CDR3 DNA reads TGTGCCAGCAGTTCATACCAGGACTGGGTCACAGATACGCAGTATTTT.

CDR3 in DNA: TGTGCCAGCAGCCAATGGCAGGAAGAGACCCAGTACTTC. The encoded protein is CASSQWQEETQYF. This chain uses TRBV14 with TRBJ2-5; no reliable D call. V was cut by 2 bases and J by 3 bases, with 7 bases left in between. CDR3 length equals 13 residues. In germline, CDR1 is SGHDN, CDR2 FVKESK.

The V and J genes are TRBV4-1 and TRBJ1-1; D possibly corresponds to TRBD1 (5 bases). Per germline, CDR1 MGHRA and CDR2 YSYEKL. The CDR3 sequence is 16 residues long. Trimming left V 1 base short and J 0 bases short, with 12 bases between. The CDR3: CASSQGSRVLNTEAFF. In DNA, the CDR3 is TGCGCCAGCAGCCAAGGTTCCAGGGTTCTGAACACTGAAGCTTTCTTT.

This clone has only a few counts. This chain links TRBV6-5 with TRBJ1-1; D gene unclear. Germline values: CDR1 MNHEY, CDR2 SVGAGI. Trimming stripped 5 bases from V and 7 bases from J, with 11 bases between. This CDR3 is built from 12 residues. For the CDR3, the DNA is TGTGCCAGCAGTCCCGAGGGCCTTGAAGCTTTCTTT. Its protein product is CASSPEGLEAFF.

This clone occurred a few times. This chain joins TRBV30 and TRBJ1-1; no clear D gene. Germline V gene sequence: CDR1 GTSNPN, CDR2 SVGIG (reference sequence). This CDR3 has 11 amino acids. The V end lost 1 base, the J end lost 8 bases, and 8 bases lay between the germline ends. The chain's CDR3 is CAWSGSTEAFF. The CDR3 nucleotides are TGTGCCTGGAGTGGGTCGACAGAAGCTTTCTTT.

The J gene is TRBJ2-5, the V gene TRBV6-5; tentatively, D is TRBD2 (7 bases). Trimming took off 7 bases at V and 5 bases at J, with 17 bases between the two ends. Germline CDR1 is MNHEY and CDR2 is SVGAGI. There are 14 residues in the CDR3. CDR3 region: CASIGGGPGETQYF. In DNA, the CDR3 is TGTGCCAGCATTGGGGGGGGGCCTGGGGAGACCCAGTACTTC.

The rearrangement joins TRBV7-2 to TRBJ2-1; TRBD1 is a possible D gene (6 bases). CDR1 SGHTA and CDR2 FQGNSA come from the germline V gene. V lost 4 bases and J lost 1, with 11 bases in between. The CDR3 length is 15 residues. The CDR3 nucleotides read TGTGCCAGCAGCTGGACAGCATTTTCCTACAATGAGCAGTTCTTC. This sequence encodes CASSWTAFSYNEQFF.

The chain combines TRBV19 with TRBJ2-1; TRBD2 agrees at 16 bases. V dropped 6 bases and J dropped 4; count of bases not matched to a gene: 6. There are 17 residues in the CDR3. Germline V gives CDR1 LNHDA, CDR2 SQIVND (reference sequence). The CDR3: CASRGTSGGAFYNEQFF. The CDR3, as DNA: TGTGCCAGTAGAGGGACTAGCGGGGGGGCATTTTACAATGAGCAGTTCTTC.

The genes are TRBV15 and TRBJ1-4; D remains ambiguous. V lost 3 bases, J lost 6 bases, and 14 bases lay in between. This CDR3 comprises 15 residues. Germline CDR1 is LNHNV and CDR2 is YYDKDF (reference sequence). CDR3 nucleotide sequence: TGTGCCACCAGCAGGTCCGGGGAACAGCATGAAAAACTGTTTTTT. This encodes CATSRSGEQHEKLFF.